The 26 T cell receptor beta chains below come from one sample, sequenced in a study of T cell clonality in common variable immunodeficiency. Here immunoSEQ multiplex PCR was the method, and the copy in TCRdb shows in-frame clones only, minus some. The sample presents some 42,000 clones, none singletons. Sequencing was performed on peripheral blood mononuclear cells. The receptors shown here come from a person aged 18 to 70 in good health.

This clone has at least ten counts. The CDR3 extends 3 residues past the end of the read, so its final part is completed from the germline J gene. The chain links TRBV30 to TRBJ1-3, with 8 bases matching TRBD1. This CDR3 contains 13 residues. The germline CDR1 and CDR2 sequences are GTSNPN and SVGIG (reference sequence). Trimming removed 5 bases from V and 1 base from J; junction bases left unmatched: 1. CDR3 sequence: CAWGQGSGNTIYF. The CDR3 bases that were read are TGTGCCTGGGGACAGGGTTCTGGAAACACC.

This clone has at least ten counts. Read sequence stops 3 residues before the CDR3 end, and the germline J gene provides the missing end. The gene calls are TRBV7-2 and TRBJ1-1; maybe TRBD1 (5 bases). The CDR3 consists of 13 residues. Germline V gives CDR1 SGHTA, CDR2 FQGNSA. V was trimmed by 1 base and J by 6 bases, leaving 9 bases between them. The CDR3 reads CASSLGGVPEAFF. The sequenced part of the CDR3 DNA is TGTGCCAGCAGCTTAGGGGGGGTCCCTGAA.

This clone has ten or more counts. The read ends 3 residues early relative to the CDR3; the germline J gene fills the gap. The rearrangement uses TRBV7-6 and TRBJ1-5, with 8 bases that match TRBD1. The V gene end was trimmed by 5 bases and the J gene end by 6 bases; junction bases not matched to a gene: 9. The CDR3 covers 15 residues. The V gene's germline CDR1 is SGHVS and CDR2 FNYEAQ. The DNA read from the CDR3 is TGTGCCAGCAGCCCAGACAGGGGTCTCAGTCAGCCC. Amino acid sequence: CASSPDRGLSQP. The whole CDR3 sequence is CASSPDRGLSQPQHF.

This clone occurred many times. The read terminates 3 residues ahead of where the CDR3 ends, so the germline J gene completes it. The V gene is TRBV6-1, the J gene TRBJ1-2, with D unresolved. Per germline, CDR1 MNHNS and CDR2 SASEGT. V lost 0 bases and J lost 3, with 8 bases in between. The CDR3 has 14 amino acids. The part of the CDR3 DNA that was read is TGTGCCAGCAGTGAAGCGTTTTCCTACTATGGC. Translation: CASSEAFSYYG. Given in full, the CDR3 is CASSEAFSYYGYTF.

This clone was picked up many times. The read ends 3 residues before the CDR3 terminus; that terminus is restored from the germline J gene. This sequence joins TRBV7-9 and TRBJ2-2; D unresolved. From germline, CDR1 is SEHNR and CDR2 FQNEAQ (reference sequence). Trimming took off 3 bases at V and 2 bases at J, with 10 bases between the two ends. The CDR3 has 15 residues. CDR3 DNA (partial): TGTGCCAGCAGCTTGTTAGCTCTTAACACCGGGGAG. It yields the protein CASSLLALNTGE. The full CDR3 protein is CASSLLALNTGELFF.

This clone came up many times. The CDR3 DNA, read in part, is TGTGCCAGCAGTCCGCGGACAGGGGGCTGGTACAATGAG. Protein product: CASSPRTGGWYNE. The entire CDR3 protein reads CASSPRTGGWYNEQFF. The chain recombines TRBV2 with TRBJ2-1, with 11 bases aligning to TRBD1. Coverage ceases 3 residues before the CDR3 finishes, and the germline J gene fills in the end. CDR3 size: 16 residues. The germline gives CDR1 SNHLY, CDR2 FYNNEI. V gave up 5 bases and J gave up 4 bases; unmatched junction bases: 7. The whole variable domain, filled in from reference TRBV2 and TRBJ2-1, reads EPEVTQTPSHQVTQMGQEVILRCVPISNHLYFYWYRQILGQKVEFLVSFYNNEISEKSEIFDDQFSVERPDGSNFTLKIRSTKLEDSAMYFCASSPRTGGWYNEQFFGPGTRLTVL.

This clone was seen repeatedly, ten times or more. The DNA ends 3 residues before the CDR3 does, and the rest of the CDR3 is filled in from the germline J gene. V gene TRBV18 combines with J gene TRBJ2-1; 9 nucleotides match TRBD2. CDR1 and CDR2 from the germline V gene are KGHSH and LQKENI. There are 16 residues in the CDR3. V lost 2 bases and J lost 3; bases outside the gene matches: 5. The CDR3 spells CASSPVLAGSYNEQFF. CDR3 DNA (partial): TGTGCCAGCTCACCAGTTCTAGCGGGAAGCTACAATGAG.

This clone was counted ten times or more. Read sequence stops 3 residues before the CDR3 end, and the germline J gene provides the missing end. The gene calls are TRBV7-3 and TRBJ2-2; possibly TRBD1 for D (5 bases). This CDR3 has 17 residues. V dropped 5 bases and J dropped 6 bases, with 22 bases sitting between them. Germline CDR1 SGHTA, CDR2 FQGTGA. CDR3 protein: CASSLGRARRNAGELFF. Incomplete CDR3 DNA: TGTGCCAGCAGCCTCGGCAGGGCCCGAAGGAATGCCGGGGAG.

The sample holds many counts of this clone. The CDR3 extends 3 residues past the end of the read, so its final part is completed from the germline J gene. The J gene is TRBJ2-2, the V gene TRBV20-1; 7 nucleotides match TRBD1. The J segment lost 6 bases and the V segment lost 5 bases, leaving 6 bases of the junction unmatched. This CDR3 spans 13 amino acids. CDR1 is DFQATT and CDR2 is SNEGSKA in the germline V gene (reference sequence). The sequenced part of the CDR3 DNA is TGCAGTGCTTTTTTGGACAGGTCCGGGGAG. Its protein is CSAFLDRSGE. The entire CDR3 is CSAFLDRSGELFF.

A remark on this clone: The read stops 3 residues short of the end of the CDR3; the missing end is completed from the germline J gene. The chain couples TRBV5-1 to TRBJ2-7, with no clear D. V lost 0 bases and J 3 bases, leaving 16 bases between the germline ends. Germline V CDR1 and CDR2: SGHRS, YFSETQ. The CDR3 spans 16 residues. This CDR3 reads CASSLGWPSSGYEQYF. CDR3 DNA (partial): TGCGCCAGCAGCTTGGGGTGGCCCTCAAGTGGCTACGAG.

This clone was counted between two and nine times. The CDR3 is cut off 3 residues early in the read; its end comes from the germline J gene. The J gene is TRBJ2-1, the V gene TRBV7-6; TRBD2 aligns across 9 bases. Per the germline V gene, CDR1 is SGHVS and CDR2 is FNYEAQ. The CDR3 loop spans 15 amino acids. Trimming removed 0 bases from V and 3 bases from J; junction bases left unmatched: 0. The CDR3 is CASSLAAGGYNEQFF. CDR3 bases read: TGTGCCAGCAGCTTAGCAGCGGGGGGCTACAATGAG.

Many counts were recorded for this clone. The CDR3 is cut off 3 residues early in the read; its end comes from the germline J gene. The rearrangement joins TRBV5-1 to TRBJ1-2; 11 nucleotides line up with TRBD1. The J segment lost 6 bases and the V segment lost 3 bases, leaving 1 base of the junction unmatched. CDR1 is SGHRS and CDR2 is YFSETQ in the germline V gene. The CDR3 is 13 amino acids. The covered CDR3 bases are TGCGCCAGCAGCTCGGGACAGGGGGATGGC. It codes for CASSSGQGDG. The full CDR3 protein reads CASSSGQGDGYTF.

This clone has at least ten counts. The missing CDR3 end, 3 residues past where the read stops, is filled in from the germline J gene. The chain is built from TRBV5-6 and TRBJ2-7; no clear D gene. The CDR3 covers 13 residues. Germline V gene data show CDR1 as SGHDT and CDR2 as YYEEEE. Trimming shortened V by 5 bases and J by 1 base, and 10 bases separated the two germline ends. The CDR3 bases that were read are TGTGCCAGCAGAGTGCTTACATCCTACGAG. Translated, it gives CASRVLTSYE. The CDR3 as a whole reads CASRVLTSYEQYF. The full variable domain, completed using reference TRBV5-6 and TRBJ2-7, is DAGVTQSPTHLIKTRGQQVTLRCSPKSGHDTVSWYQQALGQGPQFIFQYYEEEERQRGNFPDRFSGHQFPNYSSELNVNALLLGDSALYLCASRVLTSYEQYFGPGTRLTVT.

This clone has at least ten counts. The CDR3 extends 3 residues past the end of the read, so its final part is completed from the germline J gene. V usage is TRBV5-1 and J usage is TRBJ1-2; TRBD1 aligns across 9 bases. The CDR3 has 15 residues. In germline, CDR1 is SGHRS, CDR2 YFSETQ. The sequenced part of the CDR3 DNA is TGCGCCAGCAGCTGGGGACAGGGAAGGTTGGAGGGC. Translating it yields CASSWGQGRLEG. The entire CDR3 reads CASSWGQGRLEGYTF.

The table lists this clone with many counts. The sequenced part of the CDR3 DNA is TGTGCCAGCAGCTTAGGGGGGGTTCCTAGGGGTGAG. Encoded protein: CASSLGGVPRGE. The complete CDR3 protein is CASSLGGVPRGEQFF. V gene TRBV7-6 combines with J gene TRBJ2-1; maybe TRBD2 (6 bases). From the germline J gene comes the end of the CDR3, since the read stops 3 residues before it. The CDR3 has 15 residues. CDR1 and CDR2 from the germline V gene are SGHVS and FNYEAQ. Trimming stripped 1 base from V and 9 bases from J, with 16 bases between.

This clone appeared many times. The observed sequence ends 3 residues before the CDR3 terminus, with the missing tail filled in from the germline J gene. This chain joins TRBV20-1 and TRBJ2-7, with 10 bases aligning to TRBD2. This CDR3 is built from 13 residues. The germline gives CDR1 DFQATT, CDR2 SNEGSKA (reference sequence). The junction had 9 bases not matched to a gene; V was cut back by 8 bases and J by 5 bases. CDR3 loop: CSSKAGGWHEQYF. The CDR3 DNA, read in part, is TGCAGTTCAAAAGCGGGGGGGTGGCACGAG.

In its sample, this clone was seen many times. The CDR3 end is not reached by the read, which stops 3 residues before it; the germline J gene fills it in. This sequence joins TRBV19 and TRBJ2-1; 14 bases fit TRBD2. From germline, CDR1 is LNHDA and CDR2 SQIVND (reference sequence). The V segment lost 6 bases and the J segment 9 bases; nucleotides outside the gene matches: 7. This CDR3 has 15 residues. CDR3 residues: CASSRLAGGQGEQFF. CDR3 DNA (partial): TGTGCCAGTAGCCGACTAGCGGGAGGGCAGGGTGAG.

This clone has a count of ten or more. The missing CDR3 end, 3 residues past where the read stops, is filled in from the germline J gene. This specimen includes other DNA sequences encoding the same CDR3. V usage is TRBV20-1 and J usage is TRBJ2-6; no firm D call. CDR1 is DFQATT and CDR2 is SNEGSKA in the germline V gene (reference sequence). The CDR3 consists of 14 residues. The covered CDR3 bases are TGCAGCGCTGAGATCAGAAGAGGGGCCAACGTC. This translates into CSAEIRRGANV. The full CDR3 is CSAEIRRGANVLTF.

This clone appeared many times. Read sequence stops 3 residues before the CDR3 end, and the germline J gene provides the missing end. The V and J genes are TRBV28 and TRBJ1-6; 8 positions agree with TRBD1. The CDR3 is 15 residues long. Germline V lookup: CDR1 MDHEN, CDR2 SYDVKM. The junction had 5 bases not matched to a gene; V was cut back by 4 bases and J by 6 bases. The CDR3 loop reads CASSSGTGSNSPLHF. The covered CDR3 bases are TGTGCCAGCAGTTCTGGGACAGGTTCTAATTCACCC.

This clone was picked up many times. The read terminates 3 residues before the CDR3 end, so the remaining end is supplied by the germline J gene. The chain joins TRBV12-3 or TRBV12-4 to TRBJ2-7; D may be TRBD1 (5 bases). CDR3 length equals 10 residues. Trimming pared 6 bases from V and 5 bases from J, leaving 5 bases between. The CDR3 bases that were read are TGTGCCAGCAGGGGGCACGAG. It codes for CASRGHE. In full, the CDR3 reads CASRGHEQYF.

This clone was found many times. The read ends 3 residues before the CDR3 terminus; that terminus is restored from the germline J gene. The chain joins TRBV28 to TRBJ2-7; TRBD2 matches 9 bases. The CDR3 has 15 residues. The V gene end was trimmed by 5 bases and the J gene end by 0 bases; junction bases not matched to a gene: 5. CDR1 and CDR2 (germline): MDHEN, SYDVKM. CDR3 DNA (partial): TGTGCCAGCAGTCTATATAGCGGGAGCTCCTACGAG. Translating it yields CASSLYSGSSYE. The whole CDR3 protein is CASSLYSGSSYEQYF.

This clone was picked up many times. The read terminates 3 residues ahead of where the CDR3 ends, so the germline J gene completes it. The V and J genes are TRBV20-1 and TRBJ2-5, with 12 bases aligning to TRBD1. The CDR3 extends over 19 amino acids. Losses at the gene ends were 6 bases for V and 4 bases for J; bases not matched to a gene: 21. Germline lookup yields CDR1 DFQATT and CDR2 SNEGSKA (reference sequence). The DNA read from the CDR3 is TGCAGTGCAGCCGCAGATTTTACCGGGACAGGGGGCAGGGGAGAGACC. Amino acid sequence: CSAAADFTGTGGRGET. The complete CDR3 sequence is CSAAADFTGTGGRGETQYF.

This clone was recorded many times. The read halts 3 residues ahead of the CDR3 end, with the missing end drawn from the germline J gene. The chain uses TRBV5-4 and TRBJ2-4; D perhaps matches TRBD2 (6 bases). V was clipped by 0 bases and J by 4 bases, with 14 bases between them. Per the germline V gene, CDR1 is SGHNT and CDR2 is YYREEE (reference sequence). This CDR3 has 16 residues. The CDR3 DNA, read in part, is TGTGCCAGCAGCTTGGCCGATGGGGGGAATAAAAACATT. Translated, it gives CASSLADGGNKNI. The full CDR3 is CASSLADGGNKNIQYF.

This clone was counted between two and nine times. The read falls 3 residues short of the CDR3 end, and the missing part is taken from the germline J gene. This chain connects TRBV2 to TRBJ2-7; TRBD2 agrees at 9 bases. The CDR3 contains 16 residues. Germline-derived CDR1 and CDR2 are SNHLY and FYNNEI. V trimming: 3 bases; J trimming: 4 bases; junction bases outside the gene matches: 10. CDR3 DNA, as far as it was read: TGTGCCAGCAGTGACAGTCTCATTAGCGGGAGATACGAG. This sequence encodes CASSDSLISGRYE. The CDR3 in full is CASSDSLISGRYEQYF.

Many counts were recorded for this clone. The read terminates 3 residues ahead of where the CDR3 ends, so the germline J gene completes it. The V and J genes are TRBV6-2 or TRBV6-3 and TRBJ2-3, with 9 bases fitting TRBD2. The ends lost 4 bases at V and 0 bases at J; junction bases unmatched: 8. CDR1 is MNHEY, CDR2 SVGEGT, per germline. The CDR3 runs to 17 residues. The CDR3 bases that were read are TGTGCCAGCAGTTCCCTACTAGCGGGCCTAAGCACAGATACG. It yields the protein CASSSLLAGLSTDT. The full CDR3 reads CASSSLLAGLSTDTQYF.

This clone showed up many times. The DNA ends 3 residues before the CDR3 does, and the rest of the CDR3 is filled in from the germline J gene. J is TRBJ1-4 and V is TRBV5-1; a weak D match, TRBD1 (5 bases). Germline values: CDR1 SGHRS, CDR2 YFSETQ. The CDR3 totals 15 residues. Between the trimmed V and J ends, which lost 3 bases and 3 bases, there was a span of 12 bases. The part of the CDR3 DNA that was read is TGCGCCAGCAGCTCTCGGACATCGTCTAATGAAAAA. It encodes CASSSRTSSNEK. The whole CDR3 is CASSSRTSSNEKLFF.